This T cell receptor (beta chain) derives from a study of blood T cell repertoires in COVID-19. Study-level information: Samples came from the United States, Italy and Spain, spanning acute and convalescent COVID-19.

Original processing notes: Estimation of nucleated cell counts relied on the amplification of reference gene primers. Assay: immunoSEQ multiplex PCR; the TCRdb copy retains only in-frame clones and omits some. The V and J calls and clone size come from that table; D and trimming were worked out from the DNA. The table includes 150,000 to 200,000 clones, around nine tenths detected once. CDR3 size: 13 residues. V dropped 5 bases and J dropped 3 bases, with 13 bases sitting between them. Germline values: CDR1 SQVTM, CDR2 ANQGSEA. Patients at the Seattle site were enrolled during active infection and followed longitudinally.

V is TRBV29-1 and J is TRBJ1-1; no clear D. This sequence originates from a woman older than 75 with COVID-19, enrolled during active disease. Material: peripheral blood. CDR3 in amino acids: CSVRVGAYTEAFF. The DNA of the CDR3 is TGCAGCGTTCGGGTGGGAGCCTACACTGAAGCTTTCTTT. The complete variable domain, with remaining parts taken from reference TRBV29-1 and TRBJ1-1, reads SAVISQKPSRDICQRGTSLTIQCQVDSQVTMMFWYRQQPGQSLTLIATANQGSEATYESGFVIDKFPISRPNLTFSTLTVSNMSPEDSSIYLCSVRVGAYTEAFFGQGTRLTVV.